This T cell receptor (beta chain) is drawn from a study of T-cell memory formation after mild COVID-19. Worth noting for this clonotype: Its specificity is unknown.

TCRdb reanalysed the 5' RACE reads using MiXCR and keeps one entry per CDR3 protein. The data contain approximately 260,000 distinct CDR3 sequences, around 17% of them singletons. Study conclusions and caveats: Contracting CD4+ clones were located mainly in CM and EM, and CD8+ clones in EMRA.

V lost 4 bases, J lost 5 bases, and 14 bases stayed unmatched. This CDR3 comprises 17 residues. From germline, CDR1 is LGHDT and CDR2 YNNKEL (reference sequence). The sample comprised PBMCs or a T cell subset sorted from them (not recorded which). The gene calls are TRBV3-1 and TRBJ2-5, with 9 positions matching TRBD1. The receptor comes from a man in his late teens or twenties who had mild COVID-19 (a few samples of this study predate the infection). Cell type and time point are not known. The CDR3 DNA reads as TGTGCCAGCAGCCGTAACGCGGACAGGGGCCCGGGGGAGACCCAGTACTTC. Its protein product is CASSRNADRGPGETQYF.